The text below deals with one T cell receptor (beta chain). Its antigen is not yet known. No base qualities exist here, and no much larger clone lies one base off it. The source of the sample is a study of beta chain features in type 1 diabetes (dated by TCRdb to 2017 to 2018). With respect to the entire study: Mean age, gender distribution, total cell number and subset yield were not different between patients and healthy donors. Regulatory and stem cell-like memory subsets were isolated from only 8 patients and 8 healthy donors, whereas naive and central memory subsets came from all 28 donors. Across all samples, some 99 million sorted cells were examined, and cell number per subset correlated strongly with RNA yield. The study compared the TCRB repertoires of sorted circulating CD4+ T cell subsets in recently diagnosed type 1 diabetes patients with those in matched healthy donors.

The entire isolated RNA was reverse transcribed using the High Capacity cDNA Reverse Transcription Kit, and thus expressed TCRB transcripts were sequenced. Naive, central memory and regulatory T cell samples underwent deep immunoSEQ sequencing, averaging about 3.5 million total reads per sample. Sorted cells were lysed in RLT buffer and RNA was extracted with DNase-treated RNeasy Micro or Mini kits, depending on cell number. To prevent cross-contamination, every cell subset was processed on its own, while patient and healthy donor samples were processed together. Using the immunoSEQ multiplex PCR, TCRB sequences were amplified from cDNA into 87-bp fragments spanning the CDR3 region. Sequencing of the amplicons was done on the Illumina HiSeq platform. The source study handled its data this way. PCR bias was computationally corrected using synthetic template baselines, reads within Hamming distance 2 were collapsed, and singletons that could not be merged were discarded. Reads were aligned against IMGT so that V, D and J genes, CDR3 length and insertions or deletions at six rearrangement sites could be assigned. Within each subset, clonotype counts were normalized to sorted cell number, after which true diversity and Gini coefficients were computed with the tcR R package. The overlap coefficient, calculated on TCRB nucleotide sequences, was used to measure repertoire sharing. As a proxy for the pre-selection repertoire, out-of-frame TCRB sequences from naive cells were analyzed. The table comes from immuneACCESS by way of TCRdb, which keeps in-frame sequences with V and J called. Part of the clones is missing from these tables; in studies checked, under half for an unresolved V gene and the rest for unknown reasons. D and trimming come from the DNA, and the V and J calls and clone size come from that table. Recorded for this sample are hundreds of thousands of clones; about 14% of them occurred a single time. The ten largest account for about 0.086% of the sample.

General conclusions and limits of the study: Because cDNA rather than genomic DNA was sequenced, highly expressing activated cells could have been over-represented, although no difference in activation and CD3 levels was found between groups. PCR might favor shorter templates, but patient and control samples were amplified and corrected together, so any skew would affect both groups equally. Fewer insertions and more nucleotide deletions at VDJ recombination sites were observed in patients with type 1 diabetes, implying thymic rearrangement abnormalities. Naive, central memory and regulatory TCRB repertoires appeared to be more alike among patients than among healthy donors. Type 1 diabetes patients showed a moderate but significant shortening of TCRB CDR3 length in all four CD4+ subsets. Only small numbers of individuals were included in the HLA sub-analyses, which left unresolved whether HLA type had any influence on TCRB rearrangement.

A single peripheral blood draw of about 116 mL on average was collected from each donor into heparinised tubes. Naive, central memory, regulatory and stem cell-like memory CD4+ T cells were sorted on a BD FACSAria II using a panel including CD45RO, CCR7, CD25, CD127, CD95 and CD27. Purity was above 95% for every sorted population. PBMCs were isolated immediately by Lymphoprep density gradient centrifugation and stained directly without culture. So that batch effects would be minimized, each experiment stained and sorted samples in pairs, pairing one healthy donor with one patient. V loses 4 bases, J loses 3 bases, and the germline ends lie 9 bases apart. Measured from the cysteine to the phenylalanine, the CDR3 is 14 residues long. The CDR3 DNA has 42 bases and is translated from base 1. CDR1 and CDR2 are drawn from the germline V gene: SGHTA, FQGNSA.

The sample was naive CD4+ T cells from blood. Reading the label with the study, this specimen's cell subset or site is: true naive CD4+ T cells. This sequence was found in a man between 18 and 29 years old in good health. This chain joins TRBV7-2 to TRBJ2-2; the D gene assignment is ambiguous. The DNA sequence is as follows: TGTGCCAGCAGCTCCGGTACTTACACCGGGGAGCTGTTTTTT. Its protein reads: CASSSGTYTGELFF. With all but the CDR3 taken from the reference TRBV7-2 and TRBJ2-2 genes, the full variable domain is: GAGVSQSPSNKVTEKGKDVELRCDPISGHTALYWYRQSLGQGLEFLIYFQGNSAPDKSGLPSDRFSAERTGGSVSTLTIQRTQQEDSAVYLCASSSGTYTGELFFGEGSRLTVL.